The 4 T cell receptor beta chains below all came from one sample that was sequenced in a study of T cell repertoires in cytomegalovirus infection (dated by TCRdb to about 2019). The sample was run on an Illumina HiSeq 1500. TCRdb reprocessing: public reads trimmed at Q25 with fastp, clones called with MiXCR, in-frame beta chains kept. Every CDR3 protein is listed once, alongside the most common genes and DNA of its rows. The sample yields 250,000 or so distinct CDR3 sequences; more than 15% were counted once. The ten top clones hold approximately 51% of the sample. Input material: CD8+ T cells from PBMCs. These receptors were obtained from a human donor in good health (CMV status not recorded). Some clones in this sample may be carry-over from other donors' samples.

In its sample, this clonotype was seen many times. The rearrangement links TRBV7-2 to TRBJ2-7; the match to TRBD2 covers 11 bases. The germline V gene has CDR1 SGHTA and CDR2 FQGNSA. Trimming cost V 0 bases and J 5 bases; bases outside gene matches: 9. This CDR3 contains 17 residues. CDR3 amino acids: CASSLAEWLAGGNEQYF. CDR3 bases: TGTGCCAGCAGCTTAGCAGAATGGCTAGCGGGGGGTAACGAGCAGTACTTC.

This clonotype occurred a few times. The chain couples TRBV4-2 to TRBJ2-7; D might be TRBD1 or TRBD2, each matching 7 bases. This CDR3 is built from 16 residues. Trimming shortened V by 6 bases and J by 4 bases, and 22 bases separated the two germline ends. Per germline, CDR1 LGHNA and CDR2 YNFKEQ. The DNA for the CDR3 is TGTGCCAGCAGTATGAACCGGGGAGGGGGCAGTTACGAGCAGTACTTC. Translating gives CASSMNRGGGSYEQYF.

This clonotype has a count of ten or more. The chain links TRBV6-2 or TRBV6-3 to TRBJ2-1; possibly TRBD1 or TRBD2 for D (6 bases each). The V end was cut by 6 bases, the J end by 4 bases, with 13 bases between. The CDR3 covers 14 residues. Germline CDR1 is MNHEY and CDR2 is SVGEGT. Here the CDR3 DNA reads TGTGCCAGCAGCACCGGGGGCCTTTACAATGAGCAGTTCTTC. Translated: CASSTGGLYNEQFF.

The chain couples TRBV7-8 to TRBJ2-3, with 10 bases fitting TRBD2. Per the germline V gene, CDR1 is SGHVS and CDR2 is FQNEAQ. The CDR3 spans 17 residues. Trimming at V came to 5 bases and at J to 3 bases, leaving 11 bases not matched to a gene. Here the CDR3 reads CASSPSSGGRRTDTQYF. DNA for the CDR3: TGTGCCAGCAGCCCATCTAGCGGGGGTCGTAGGACAGATACGCAGTATTTT.